Reported below is one T cell receptor (beta chain). Its antigen is currently unknown. Second-dose schedules of about 4 or about 12 weeks were combined. The sample is drawn from a study of T cell responses to AZD1222 COVID-19 vaccine. The study's findings and limits: At baseline, seropositivity was found in only six or seven AZD1222 recipients. Dominant CD4 TCR responses targeted spike regions 160-218 and 743-854. Possibly, clonal diversity was underestimated; donors were largely white British and included more females.

This CDR3 has 15 residues. The V and J ends lost 0 bases and 6 bases respectively, with 11 bases between them. Per germline, CDR1 LGHNA and CDR2 YNFKEQ. Only in-frame clones appear in the TCRdb table, and some are missing; sequencing was by immunoSEQ multiplex PCR. The table lists 100,000 to 140,000 clones, about 90% of them singletons. The rearrangement links TRBV4-2 to TRBJ2-2, with D uncertain. This clonotype was obtained from an adult who received the AZD1222 COVID-19 vaccine. Sequencing was performed on peripheral blood, taken 28 days after the second AZD1222 dose. The CDR3 DNA reads as TGTGCCAGCAGCCAAGATCTTGGACCCTCCGGGGAGCTGTTTTTT. It codes for CASSQDLGPSGELFF.